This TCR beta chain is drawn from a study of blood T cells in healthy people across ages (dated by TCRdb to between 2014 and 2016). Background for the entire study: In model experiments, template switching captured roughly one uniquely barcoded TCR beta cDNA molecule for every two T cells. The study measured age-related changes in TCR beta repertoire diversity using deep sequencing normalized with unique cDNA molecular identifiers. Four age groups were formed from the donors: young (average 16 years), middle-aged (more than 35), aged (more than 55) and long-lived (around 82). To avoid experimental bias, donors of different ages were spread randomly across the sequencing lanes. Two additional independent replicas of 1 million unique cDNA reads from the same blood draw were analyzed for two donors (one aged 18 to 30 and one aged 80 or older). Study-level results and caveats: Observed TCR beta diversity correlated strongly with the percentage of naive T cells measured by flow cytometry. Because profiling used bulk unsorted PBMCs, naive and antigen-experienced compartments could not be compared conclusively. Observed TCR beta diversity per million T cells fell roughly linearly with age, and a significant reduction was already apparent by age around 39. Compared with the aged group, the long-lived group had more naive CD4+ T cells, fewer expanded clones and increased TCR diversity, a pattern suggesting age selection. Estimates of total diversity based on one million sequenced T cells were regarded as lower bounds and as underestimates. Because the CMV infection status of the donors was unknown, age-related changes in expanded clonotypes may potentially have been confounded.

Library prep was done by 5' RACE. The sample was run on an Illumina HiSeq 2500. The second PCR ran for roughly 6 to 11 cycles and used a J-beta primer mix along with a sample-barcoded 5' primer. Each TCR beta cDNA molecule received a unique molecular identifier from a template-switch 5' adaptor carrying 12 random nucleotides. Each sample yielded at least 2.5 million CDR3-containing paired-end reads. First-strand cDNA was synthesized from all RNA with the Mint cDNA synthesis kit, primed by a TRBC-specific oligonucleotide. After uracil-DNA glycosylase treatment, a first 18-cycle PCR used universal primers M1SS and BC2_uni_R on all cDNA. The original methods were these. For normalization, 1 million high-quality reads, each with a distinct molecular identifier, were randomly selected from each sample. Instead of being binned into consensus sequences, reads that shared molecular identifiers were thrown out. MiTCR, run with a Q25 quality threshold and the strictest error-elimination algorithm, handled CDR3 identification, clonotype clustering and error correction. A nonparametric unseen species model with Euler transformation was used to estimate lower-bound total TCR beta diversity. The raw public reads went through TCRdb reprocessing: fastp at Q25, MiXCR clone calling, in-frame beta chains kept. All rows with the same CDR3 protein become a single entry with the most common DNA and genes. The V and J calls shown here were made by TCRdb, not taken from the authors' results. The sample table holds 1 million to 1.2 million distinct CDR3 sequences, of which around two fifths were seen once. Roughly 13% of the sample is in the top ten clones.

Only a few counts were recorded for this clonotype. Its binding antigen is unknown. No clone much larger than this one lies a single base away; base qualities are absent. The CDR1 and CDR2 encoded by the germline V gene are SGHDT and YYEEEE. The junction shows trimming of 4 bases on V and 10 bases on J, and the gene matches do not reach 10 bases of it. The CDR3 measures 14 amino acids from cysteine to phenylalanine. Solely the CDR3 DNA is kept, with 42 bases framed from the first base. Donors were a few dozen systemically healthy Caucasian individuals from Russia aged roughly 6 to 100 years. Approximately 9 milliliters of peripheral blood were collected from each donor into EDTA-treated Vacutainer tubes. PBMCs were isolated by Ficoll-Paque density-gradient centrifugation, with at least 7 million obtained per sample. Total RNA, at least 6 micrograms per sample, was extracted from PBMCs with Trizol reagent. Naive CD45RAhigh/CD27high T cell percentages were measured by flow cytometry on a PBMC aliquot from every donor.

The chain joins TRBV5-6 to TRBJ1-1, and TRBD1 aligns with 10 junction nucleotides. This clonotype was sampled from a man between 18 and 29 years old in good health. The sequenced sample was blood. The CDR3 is CASSIPTGGEVAFF. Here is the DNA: TGTGCCAGCAGCATCCCGACAGGGGGCGAAGTAGCTTTCTTT.